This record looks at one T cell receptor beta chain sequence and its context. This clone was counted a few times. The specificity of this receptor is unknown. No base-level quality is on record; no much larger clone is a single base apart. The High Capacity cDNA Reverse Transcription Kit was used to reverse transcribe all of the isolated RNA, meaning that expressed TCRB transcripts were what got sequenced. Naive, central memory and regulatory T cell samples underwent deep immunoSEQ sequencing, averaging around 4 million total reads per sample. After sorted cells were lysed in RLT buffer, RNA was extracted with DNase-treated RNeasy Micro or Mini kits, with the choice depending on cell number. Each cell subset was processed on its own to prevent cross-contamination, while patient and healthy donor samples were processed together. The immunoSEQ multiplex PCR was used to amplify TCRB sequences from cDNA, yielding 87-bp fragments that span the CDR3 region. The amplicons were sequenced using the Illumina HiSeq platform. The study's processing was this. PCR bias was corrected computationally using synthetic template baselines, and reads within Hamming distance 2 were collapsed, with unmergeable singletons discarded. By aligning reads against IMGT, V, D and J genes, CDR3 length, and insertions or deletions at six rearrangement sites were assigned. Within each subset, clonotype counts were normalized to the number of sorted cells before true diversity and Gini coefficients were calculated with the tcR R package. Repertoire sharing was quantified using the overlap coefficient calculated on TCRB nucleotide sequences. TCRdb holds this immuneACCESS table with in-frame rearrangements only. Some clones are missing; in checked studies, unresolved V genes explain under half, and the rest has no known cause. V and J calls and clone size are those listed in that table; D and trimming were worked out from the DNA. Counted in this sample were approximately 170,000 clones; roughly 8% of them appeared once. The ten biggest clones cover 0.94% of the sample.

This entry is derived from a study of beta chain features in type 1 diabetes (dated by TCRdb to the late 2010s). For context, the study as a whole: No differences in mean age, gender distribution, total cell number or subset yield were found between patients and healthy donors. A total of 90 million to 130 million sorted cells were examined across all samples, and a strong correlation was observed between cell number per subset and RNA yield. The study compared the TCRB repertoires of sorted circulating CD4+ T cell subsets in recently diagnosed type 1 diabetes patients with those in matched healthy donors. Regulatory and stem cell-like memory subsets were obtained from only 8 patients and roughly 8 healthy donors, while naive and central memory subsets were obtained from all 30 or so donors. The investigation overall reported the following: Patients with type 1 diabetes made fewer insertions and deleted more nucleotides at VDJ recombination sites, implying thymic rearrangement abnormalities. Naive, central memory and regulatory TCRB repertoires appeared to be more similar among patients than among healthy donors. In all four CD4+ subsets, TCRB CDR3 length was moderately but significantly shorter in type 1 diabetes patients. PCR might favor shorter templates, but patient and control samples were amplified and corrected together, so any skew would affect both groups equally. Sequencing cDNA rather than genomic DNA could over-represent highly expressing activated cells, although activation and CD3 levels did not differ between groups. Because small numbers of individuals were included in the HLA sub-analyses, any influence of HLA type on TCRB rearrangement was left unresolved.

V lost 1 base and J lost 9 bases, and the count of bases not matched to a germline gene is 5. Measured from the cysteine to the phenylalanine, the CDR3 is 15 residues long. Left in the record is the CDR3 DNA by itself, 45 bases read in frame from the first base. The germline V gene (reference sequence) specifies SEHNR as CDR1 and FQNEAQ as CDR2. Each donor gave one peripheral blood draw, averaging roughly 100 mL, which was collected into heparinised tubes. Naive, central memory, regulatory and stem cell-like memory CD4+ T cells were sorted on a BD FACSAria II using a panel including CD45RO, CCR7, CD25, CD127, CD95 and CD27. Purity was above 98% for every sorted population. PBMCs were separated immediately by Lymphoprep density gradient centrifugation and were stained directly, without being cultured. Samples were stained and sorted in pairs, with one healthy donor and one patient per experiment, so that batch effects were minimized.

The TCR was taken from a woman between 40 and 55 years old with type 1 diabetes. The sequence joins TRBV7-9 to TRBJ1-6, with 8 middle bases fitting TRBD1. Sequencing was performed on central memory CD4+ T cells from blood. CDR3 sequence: CASSLVTGGGSPLHF. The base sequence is TGTGCCAGCAGCTTAGTAACAGGGGGAGGTTCACCCCTCCACTTT. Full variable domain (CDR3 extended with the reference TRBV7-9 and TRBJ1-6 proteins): DTGVSQNPRHKITKRGQNVTFRCDPISEHNRLYWYRQTLGQGPEFLTYFQNEAQLEKSRLLSDRFSAERPKGSFSTLEIQRTEQGDSAMYLCASSLVTGGGSPLHFGNGTRLTVT.